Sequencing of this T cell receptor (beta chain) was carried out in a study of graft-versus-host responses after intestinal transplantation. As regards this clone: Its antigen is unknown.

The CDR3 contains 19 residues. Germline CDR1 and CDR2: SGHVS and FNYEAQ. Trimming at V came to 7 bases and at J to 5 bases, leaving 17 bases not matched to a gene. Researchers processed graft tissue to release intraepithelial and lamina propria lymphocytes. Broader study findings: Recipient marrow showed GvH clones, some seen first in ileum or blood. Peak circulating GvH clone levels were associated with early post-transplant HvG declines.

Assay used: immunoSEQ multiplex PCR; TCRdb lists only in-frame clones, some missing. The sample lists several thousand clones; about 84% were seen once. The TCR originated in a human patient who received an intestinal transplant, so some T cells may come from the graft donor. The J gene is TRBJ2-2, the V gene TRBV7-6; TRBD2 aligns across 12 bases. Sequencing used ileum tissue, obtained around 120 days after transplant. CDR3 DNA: TGTGCCAGCACCCTAAGGCCTAGCGGGGGGGCGACCCATACCGGGGAGCTGTTTTTT. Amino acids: CASTLRPSGGATHTGELFF.